The present TCR beta chain was sequenced within a study of T cell responses to AZD1222 COVID-19 vaccine. Study in general: Second-dose recipients at about 4 or about 12 weeks were treated as one pooled group. The study, taken as a whole, reports: AZD1222 recipients seropositive at baseline numbered only 6 or 7. Without day 14 samples, only post-peak T cell repertoires were studied. Reportedly, close to half of spike-specific TCRs are directed against unmutated variant regions.

In its sample, this clone was seen once. As yet, its antigen is unknown. TCRdb keeps only in-frame clones here, not all; method: immunoSEQ multiplex PCR. This table has roughly 92,000 clones, around 90% appearing once. This TCR came from an adult in good health. Sequenced material: peripheral blood, taken on day 0 of AZD1222 vaccination.

The CDR3 region has the DNA TGTGCCAGCAACAGGATCCCCTCGGGCAATCAGCCCCAGCATTTT. As protein: CASNRIPSGNQPQHF. The gene calls are TRBV6-6 and TRBJ1-5; D possibly corresponds to TRBD1 (5 bases). The length of the CDR3 is 15 residues. Trimming cost V 7 bases and J 2 bases, with 15 bases left between them. Germline values: CDR1 MNHNY, CDR2 SVGAGI (reference sequence).